Listed below are T cell receptor beta chains from one sample, sequenced in a study of human T cells and chemical hapten exposure. TCRdb re-analysed the RACE reads in MiXCR, keeping a single row per CDR3 protein. The sample yields under 45,000 distinct CDR3 sequences, about 5.5% seen once. Sequences were obtained from whole blood. These receptors were collected from a human donor in good health. Some clones in this sample may be carry-over from other donors' samples. CDR3s leave out the opening cysteine and the closing phenylalanine or tryptophan. Each record gives: V gene, J gene, CDR3 protein.

V: TRBV5-1; J: TRBJ2-7; CDR3: ASSLASLREQY
V: TRBV19; J: TRBJ2-1; CDR3: ASSRLGEQF
V: TRBV29-1; J: TRBJ2-1; CDR3: SVTPSGSDEQF
V: TRBV29-1; J: TRBJ2-7; CDR3: SAGAGGVPYEQY
V: TRBV10-3; J: TRBJ2-1; CDR3: AISTGRGAGAANEQF
V: TRBV28; J: TRBJ2-1; CDR3: ASSLSKSPQF
V: TRBV4-3; J: TRBJ1-1; CDR3: ASSQEVGTGIGEAF
V: TRBV6-6; J: TRBJ1-1; CDR3: ASSYSGLGTEAF
V: TRBV3-1; J: TRBJ1-1; CDR3: ASSPLRFGGRGVNTEAF
V: TRBV7-8; J: TRBJ1-2; CDR3: ASSLESLYGYT
V: TRBV6-1; J: TRBJ2-3; CDR3: ASSERRGGADTQY
V: TRBV3-1; J: TRBJ2-2; CDR3: ASSQDWDGDAGELF
V: TRBV20-1; J: TRBJ1-2; CDR3: SALPTGLNYGYT
V: TRBV20-1; J: TRBJ2-3; CDR3: SASLAEGGTQY
V: TRBV30; J: TRBJ2-7; CDR3: AWRTGTSTNEQY
V: TRBV6-5; J: TRBJ1-1; CDR3: ASSYRGYTEAF
V: TRBV20-1; J: TRBJ1-5; CDR3: SASGNQPQH
V: TRBV5-4; J: TRBJ2-5; CDR3: ASSPRRQGAQETQY
V: TRBV15; J: TRBJ1-4; CDR3: ATSRDQGGQEKLF
V: TRBV2; J: TRBJ1-1; CDR3: ASSGGPGTEAF
V: TRBV10-3; J: TRBJ2-1; CDR3: AISRQGRHNEQF
V: TRBV12-3/TRBV12-4; J: TRBJ1-5; CDR3: ASSLLGHQPQH
V: TRBV5-1; J: TRBJ2-5; CDR3: ASSPTDGRGETQY
V: TRBV20-1; J: TRBJ2-3; CDR3: SAKLNSGQADTQY
V: TRBV2; J: TRBJ2-3; CDR3: ASRGGQPTDTQY
V: TRBV29-1; J: TRBJ1-2; CDR3: SVYPLDPNYGYT
V: TRBV5-4; J: TRBJ1-2; CDR3: ASSPTGSGYGYT
V: TRBV7-2; J: TRBJ2-1; CDR3: ASSLDGVEDEQF
V: TRBV12-3/TRBV12-4; J: TRBJ2-1; CDR3: ASSLARLGQASDEQF
V: TRBV5-8; J: TRBJ1-1; CDR3: ASSLGPAEAF
V: TRBV7-2; J: TRBJ1-1; CDR3: ASSLFRDTEAF
V: TRBV6-2/TRBV6-3; J: TRBJ1-1; CDR3: ASSSFGTEAF
V: TRBV25-1; J: TRBJ2-2; CDR3: ASKGAGELF
V: TRBV5-1; J: TRBJ2-7; CDR3: ASSPQGRSSEQY
V: TRBV12-3/TRBV12-4; J: TRBJ1-2; CDR3: ASSLSSDGYT
V: TRBV20-1; J: TRBJ2-3; CDR3: SAPRSAGGGKDTQY
V: TRBV15; J: TRBJ1-1; CDR3: ATSRDGKKGTEAF
V: TRBV7-4; J: TRBJ1-5; CDR3: ASSNTRDFSNQPQH
V: TRBV10-3; J: TRBJ1-1; CDR3: AISGQGADTEAF
V: TRBV4-1; J: TRBJ1-1; CDR3: ASSQEASNVNTEAF
V: TRBV7-6; J: TRBJ2-7; CDR3: ASSSGPNYEQY
V: TRBV5-1; J: TRBJ2-3; CDR3: ASSAQGARSTDTQY
V: TRBV5-1; J: TRBJ2-3; CDR3: ASSLVGAGTGTDTQY
V: TRBV6-1; J: TRBJ1-2; CDR3: ASSENRGTFYGYT
V: TRBV28; J: TRBJ1-1; CDR3: ASRTTGRDKSRAF
V: TRBV7-6; J: TRBJ2-2; CDR3: ASSLEWKRTGSRTGELF
V: TRBV30; J: TRBJ1-4; CDR3: AWSPGTGDEKLF
V: TRBV7-9; J: TRBJ1-1; CDR3: ASSLRAREMNTEAF